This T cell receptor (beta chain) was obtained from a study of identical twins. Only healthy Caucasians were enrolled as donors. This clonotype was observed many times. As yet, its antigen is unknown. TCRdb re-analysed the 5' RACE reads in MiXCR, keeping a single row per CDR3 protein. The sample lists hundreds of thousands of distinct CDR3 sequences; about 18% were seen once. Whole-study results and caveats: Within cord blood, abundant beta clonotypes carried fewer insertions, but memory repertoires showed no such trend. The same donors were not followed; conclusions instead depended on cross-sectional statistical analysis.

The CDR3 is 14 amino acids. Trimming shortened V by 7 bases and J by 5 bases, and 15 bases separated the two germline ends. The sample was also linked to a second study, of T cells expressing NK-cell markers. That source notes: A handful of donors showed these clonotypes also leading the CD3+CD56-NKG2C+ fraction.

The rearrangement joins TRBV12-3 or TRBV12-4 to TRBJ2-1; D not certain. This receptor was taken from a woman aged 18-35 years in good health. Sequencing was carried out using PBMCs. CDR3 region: CASTPTGLNNEQFF. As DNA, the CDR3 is TGTGCCAGCACTCCCACCGGCCTAAACAATGAGCAGTTCTTC.